The T cell receptor beta chain described here comes from a study of neurological immune-mediated disorders. Germline V lookup: CDR1 MNHEY, CDR2 SVGAGI. V was shortened by 2 bases and J by 8 bases, with 15 bases between the two germline ends. The CDR3 extends over 15 amino acids. A 10-nucleotide random UMI tagged transcripts in template-switch 5'RACE cDNA synthesis. TCRdb itself ran the 5' RACE reads through MiXCR, one entry per CDR3 protein. The sample consists of 65,000 to 75,000 distinct CDR3 sequences, about 5.1% of them appearing once. Study-level points and caveats: According to phylogenetic grouping, one related-CDR3 cluster, a possible signature, contained the repertoires of 18 of 34 multiple sclerosis patients.

As regards this clonotype: Its antigen is still unknown.

The TCR originated in a woman aged 70-85 years with multiple sclerosis. Sample: PBMCs. The V call is TRBV6-5, the J call TRBJ2-2, with D possibly TRBD2 on 6 matching bases. The CDR3 loop reads CASSYTRTNRGELFF. CDR3 sequence (DNA): TGTGCCAGCAGTTACACAAGGACTAATCGTGGGGAGCTGTTTTTT.